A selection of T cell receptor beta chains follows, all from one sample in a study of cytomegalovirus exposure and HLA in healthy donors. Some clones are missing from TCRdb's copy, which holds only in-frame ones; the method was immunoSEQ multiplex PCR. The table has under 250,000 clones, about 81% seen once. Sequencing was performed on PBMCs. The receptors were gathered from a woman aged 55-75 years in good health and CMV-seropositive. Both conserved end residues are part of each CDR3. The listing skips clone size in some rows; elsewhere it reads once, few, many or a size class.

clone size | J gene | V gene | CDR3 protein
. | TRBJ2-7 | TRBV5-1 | CASRRTSENYEQYF
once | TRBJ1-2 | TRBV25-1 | CASSETIDGYTF
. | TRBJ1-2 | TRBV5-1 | CASSPRQLGYGYTF
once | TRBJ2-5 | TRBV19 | CASRNRGGAETQYF
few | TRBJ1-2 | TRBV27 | CASSIIMGAGGYTF
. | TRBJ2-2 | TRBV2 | CASIRDRTGELFF
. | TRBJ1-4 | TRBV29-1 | CSVARQTSTNEKLFF
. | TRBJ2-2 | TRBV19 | CASSSYSGFAGANTGELFF
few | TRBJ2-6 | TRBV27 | CVPSVPSGANVLTF
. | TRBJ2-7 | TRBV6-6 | CASSYSKGAWEQYF
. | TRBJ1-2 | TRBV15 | CATSRRTGGNYGYTF
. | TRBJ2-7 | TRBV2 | CASSVGVVNEQYF
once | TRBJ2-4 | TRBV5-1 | CASSFEGIKNIQYF
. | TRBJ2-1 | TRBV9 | CASSVGGSNYNEQFF
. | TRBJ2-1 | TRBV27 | CASSHYGGVGGSVYNEQFF
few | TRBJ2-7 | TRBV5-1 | CASSFLLGYEQYF
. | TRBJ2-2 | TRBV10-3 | CAINPQAGYTGELFF
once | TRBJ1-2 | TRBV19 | CASSISGGYGYTF
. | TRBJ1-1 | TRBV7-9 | CASSAQGGGTEAFF
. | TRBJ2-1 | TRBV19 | CASSMKTGAFNEQFF
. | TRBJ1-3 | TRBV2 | CASSPRGQLSGNTIYF
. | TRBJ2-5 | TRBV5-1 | CASSTGQGREAQYF
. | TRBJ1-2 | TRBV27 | CASSLSFQGGGYGYTF
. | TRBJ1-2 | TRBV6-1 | CASSEAGVAAYGYTF
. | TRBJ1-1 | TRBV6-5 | CASSFNPRMDTEAFF
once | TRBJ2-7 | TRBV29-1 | CSVEGKQGADYEQYF
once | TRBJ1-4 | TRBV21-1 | CASSKGSRDRGRRANEKLFF
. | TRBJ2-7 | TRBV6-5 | CASSLGSSYEQYF
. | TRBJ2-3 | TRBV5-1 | CASSSSTDTQYF
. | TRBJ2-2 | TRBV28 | CASRRAGLTGELFF
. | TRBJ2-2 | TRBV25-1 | CASRQENTGELFF
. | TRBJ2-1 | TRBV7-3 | CASSTTSGRARNEQFF
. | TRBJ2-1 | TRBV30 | CAWSVQVYDEQFF
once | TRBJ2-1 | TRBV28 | CASRPTSLDEQFF
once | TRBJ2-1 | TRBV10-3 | CAISEGDGRAMDEQFF
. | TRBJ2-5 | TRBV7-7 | CASSPGLAGQETQYF
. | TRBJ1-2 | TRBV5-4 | CASSWSGTGANYGYTF
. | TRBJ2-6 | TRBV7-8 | CASSLRSGANVLTF
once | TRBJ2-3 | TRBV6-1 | CASSEAVASTDTQYF
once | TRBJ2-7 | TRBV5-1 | CASSLGLAGGFDEQYF
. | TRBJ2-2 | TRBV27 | CASSLAFSLGQTNTGELFF
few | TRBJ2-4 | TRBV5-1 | CASSWGTSGSAKNIQYF
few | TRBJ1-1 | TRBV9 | CASSAKIGTVTEAFF
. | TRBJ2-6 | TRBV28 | CASSLRGSGANVLTF
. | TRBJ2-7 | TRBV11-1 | CASSQTSGEQYF
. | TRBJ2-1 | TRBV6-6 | CASTTPGHATVDEQFF
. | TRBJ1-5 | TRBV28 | CASRGQGISNQPQHF
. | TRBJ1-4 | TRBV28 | CASSNLGQGWEKLFF
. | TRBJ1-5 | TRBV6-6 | CASSPTGTVTIKAQHF
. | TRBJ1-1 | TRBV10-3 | CAISESQQANTEAFF
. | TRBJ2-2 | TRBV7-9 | CASTIPGDRRTGELFF
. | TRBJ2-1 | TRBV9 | CASSVAGPNYPGEQFF
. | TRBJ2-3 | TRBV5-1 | CASSWSGSLGRGTDTQYF
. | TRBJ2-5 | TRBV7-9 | CASSSQTGSRETQYF
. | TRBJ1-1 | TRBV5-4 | CASSTAGQMNTEAFF
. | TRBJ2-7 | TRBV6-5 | CASSLDRGRNYEQYF
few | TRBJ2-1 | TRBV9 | CASSPPGQVNYNEQFF